This T cell receptor (beta chain) was recorded in a study of a mutant IDH1 vaccine in newly diagnosed glioma. TCRdb's copy holds only in-frame clones and misses some; the assay was immunoSEQ multiplex PCR. The data contain about 43,000 clones, roughly 83% of them singletons. With respect to this clone: Its antigen is not identified.

V lost 0 bases and J 4 bases, leaving 10 bases between the germline ends. Germline loops: CDR1 MNHEY, CDR2 SVGAGI. The CDR3 runs to 15 residues. Specified time point: week 23, last vaccination. Alongside topical imiquimod, each dose of vaccine comprised 300 ug of mutant IDH1 20-mer peptide. The study, taken as a whole, reports: Changes in the top peripheral T cell clonotypes seemingly had no bearing on pseudoprogression. Altogether, 80% to 95% of patients exhibited vaccine-induced immune responses.

Material: PBMCs, obtained from a glioma patient whose treatment included an IDH1 peptide vaccine. The TCR sequence derives from a woman in her late teens or twenties with glioma. Some clones in this sample may be carry-over from other donors' samples. The chain couples TRBV6-5 to TRBJ1-3; no firm D call. CDR3 sequence: CASSYSKGLGNTIYF. CDR3 nucleotides: TGTGCCAGCAGTTACTCGAAGGGTCTAGGAAACACCATATATTTT.